This is a list of T cell receptor beta chains from one sample in a study of T cell responses to AZD1222 COVID-19 vaccine. This table comes from immunoSEQ multiplex PCR, and its TCRdb copy is limited to in-frame clones, with some not included. The sample contains about 160,000 clones, 80% to 90% of which appear only once. This sample comprised peripheral blood, obtained on day 0 of AZD1222 vaccination. Every receptor here comes from an adult in good health. The CDR3 runs from the conserved cysteine through the conserved F or W. D genes are given only for firm matches. Clone sizes are given selectively: once, few, many, or a class where the clone is expanded.

clone size	D gene	CDR3 length	V gene	J gene	CDR3 DNA	CDR3 protein
.	.	11	TRBV2	TRBJ2-7	TGTGCCAGCAGTCTTACCTACGAGCAGTACTTC	CASSLTYEQYF
.	TRBD2	16	TRBV5-6	TRBJ2-2	TGTGCCAGCAGCTTGGTTGCGGGGGGGCACACCGGGGAGCTGTTTTTT	CASSLVAGGHTGELFF
.	.	14	TRBV27	TRBJ2-7	TGTGCCAGCAGTTTACTGGGCCCCATCTACGAGCAGTACTTC	CASSLLGPIYEQYF
once	.	12	TRBV7-6	TRBJ2-7	TGTGCCAGCAGCTTAGAGGGGTTCGAGCAGTACTTC	CASSLEGFEQYF
.	TRBD1	12	TRBV7-9	TRBJ1-1	TGTGCCAGCAACACCGGACAGGGAGGGGCTTTCTTT	CASNTGQGGAFF
.	TRBD1	13	TRBV25-1	TRBJ1-2	TGTGCCAGCAGTGAGGGACAGAGCTATGGCTACACCTTC	CASSEGQSYGYTF
.	.	14	TRBV7-2	TRBJ1-5	TGTGCCAGCAGCTTAGACATACACAATCAGCCCCAGCATTTT	CASSLDIHNQPQHF
.	.	11	TRBV27	TRBJ2-7	TGTGCCAGCAGTTCGGGGTACGAGCAGTACTTC	CASSSGYEQYF
.	TRBD2	16	TRBV7-3	TRBJ2-5	TGTGCCAGCAGCCAAACCGGGACTAGCGGCCAAGAGACCCAGTACTTC	CASSQTGTSGQETQYF
.	.	15	TRBV5-6	TRBJ2-7	TGTGCCAGCAGCTTGTTCGGCAGTGGCCGCTACGAGCAGTACTTC	CASSLFGSGRYEQYF